This T cell receptor (beta chain) was observed in a study of blood T cell repertoires in COVID-19. The V end lost 0 bases, the J end lost 4 bases, and 7 bases lay between the germline ends. Germline CDR1 is LGHNA and CDR2 is YNFKEQ. The CDR3 sequence is 14 residues long. The data were produced by immunoSEQ multiplex PCR, yet TCRdb's version contains in-frame clones alone and is incomplete. The sample holds approximately 58,000 clones, 77% seen once. Only a few counts were recorded for this clone. J is TRBJ2-1 and V is TRBV4-2; the D is unclear. What was sequenced was peripheral blood. This TCR derives from a man aged 65 to 79 with active or convalescent COVID-19. The DNA for the CDR3 is TGTGCCAGCAGCCAAGAGAGCCGATACAATGAGCAGTTCTTC. It translates to CASSQESRYNEQFF.